These T cell receptor beta chains were read from a single sample in a study of T cell responses to AZD1222 COVID-19 vaccine. Libraries were prepared by immunoSEQ multiplex PCR; TCRdb keeps only in-frame clonotypes and omits some of them. The table shows 130,000 to 150,000 clones, with about 93% occurring only once. Sequencing used peripheral blood, obtained on day 0 of AZD1222 vaccination. The receptors were sampled from an adult in good health. Each CDR3 is given with its conserved first and last residue. A D gene is named only where the DNA matches it firmly. The listing skips clone size in some rows; elsewhere it reads once, few, many or a size class.

TRBV5-1	NA	TRBJ2-3	NA	TGCGCCAGCAGCTTTCCCGGGATGTCAGATACGCAGTATTTT	CASSFPGMSDTQYF
TRBV7-2	NA	TRBJ2-1	NA	TGTGCCAGCAGCTTAATTAGTCCCCAGCAGTTCTTC	CASSLISPQQFF
TRBV4-1	TRBD1	TRBJ1-2	NA	TGCGCCAGCAGCCAATCCCAGGGGGCAGACTATGGCTACACCTTC	CASSQSQGADYGYTF
TRBV28	NA	TRBJ1-1	NA	TGTGCCAGCAGTTTCGACAGATACAAGAACACTGAAGCTTTCTTT	CASSFDRYKNTEAFF
TRBV18	NA	TRBJ2-1	NA	TGTGCCAGCTCACGGGAGGCACAGAATGAGCAGTTCTTC	CASSREAQNEQFF
TRBV6-5	TRBD1	TRBJ1-4	NA	TGTGCCAGCAGGAAGGGGGCGCAGGATGAAAAACTGTTTTTT	CASRKGAQDEKLFF
TRBV6-5	TRBD1	TRBJ1-6	NA	TGTGCCAGCAGTAGTTTAACAGGGGGCGATTCACCCCTCCACTTT	CASSSLTGGDSPLHF
TRBV2	NA	TRBJ2-7	NA	TGTGCCAGCAGTGAATGGAGGGAGCAGTACTTC	CASSEWREQYF
TRBV7-2	NA	TRBJ1-6	NA	TGTGCCAGCAGCTTAGGGGTATCGAGAAGTTCACCCCTCCACTTT	CASSLGVSRSSPLHF
TRBV7-6	TRBD1	TRBJ2-2	NA	TGTGCCAGCAGCTTTTATATCGGGACAGCTAACACCGGGGAGCTGTTTTTT	CASSFYIGTANTGELFF
TRBV7-2	NA	TRBJ1-2	NA	TGTGCCAGCAGCTTAGCGGGGGGCGGGGTCTATGGCTACACCTTC	CASSLAGGGVYGYTF
TRBV10-3	NA	TRBJ1-6	once	TGTGCCATCAGCAAGGACGTTCCAAAAAATTCACCCCTCCACTTT	CAISKDVPKNSPLHF
TRBV28	TRBD1	TRBJ1-6	NA	TGTGCCAGCAAAATGGACAGGAAATATAATTCACCCCTCCACTTT	CASKMDRKYNSPLHF
TRBV28	TRBD1	TRBJ1-5	NA	TGTGCCAGCACCTCACAGGGGGAAGCCTATAGCAATCAGCCCCAGCATTTT	CASTSQGEAYSNQPQHF
TRBV7-2	TRBD1	TRBJ1-3	NA	TGTGCCAGCAGCCCTACCGGGACAGGGGGAAACACCATATATTTT	CASSPTGTGGNTIYF
TRBV4-3	NA	TRBJ1-6	NA	TGCGCCAGCAGCCAAGGCTTGGGCGCAGCACTTAATTCACCCCTCCACTTT	CASSQGLGAALNSPLHF
TRBV21-1	NA	TRBJ1-4	once	TGTGCCAGCAGCAAAAAAAAAGGGGACAGGAGTGAAAAACTGTTTTTT	CASSKKKGDRSEKLFF
TRBV18	NA	TRBJ1-1	NA	TGTGCCAGCTCACCACCGGGGAGGGCCCTCGAGAACACTGAAGCTTTCTTT	CASSPPGRALENTEAFF
TRBV7-9	TRBD1	TRBJ1-2	NA	TGTGCCAGCAGCTCGGGACAGATCTATGGCTACACCTTC	CASSSGQIYGYTF
TRBV15	NA	TRBJ2-5	NA	TGTGCCACCAGCAGACAGGGGTTGGGGGAGACCCAGTACTTC	CATSRQGLGETQYF
TRBV19	NA	TRBJ2-7	NA	TGTGCCAGTACCCCCTCGCCGGGACCCCTTACCCCCTACGAGCAGTACTTC	CASTPSPGPLTPYEQYF
TRBV29-1	NA	TRBJ1-5	NA	TGCAGCCCCCCGACGGCTCGACCGAGGGATCAGCCCCAGCATTTT	CSPPTARPRDQPQHF
TRBV7-2	NA	TRBJ2-1	NA	TGTGCCAGCAGCCCTGGGACTTTGTCAGGCAATGAGCAGTTCTTC	CASSPGTLSGNEQFF
TRBV21-1	NA	TRBJ2-1	NA	TGTGCCAGCAGCCTCAAACCGGGACAGGGTGGCGATGAGCAGTTCTTC	CASSLKPGQGGDEQFF
TRBV1	NA	TRBJ1-5	NA	TGCACCAGCAGCCAAGTAAATCAGCCCCAGCATTTT	CTSSQVNQPQHF
TRBV6-5	NA	TRBJ1-2	NA	TGTGCCAGCACTTGGAGGTCAGATTTGGGCTATGGCTACACCTTC	CASTWRSDLGYGYTF
TRBV27	TRBD1	TRBJ2-7	NA	TGTGCCAGCCCACGACAGGGGTCCTGCGAGCAGTACTTC	CASPRQGSCEQYF
TRBV27	NA	TRBJ2-7	NA	TGTGCCAGCAGTTTATCGAGGGCTAGTCGCACCTACGAGCAGTACTTC	CASSLSRASRTYEQYF
TRBV11-3	TRBD2	TRBJ2-3	NA	TGTGCCAGCAGCTTACGGGAGGGGATGCAGTATTTT	CASSLREGMQYF
TRBV6-2/TRBV6-3	NA	TRBJ1-2	few	TGTGCCAGCAGTTACGCGACAGAGGATATCTATGGCTACACCTTC	CASSYATEDIYGYTF
TRBV28	NA	TRBJ1-1	NA	TGTGCCAGCAGTTTAGGGGTTGAAGCTTTCTTT	CASSLGVEAFF
TRBV18	NA	TRBJ1-5	NA	TGTGCCAGCTCATCGACCAATCAGCCCCAGCATTTT	CASSSTNQPQHF
TRBV6-5	NA	TRBJ2-1	NA	TGTGCCAGCAGTCGCACGGCGGGGGCCGATGAGCAGTTCTTC	CASSRTAGADEQFF
TRBV7-2	NA	TRBJ1-4	NA	TGTGCCAGCAGCTTTCGGGCGACAGCAACTAATGAAAAACTGTTTTTT	CASSFRATATNEKLFF
TRBV19	NA	TRBJ1-3	NA	TGTGCCAGTAGTCCCAGAGGGCAGGACCCCTCTGGAAACACCATATATTTT	CASSPRGQDPSGNTIYF
TRBV5-8	NA	TRBJ1-1	NA	TGTGCCAGCAGCTTTCGGGCAGGGAGGGCTTTCTTT	CASSFRAGRAFF
TRBV7-2	NA	TRBJ2-1	NA	TGTGCCAGCAGCTTACGGCAGAATCCTGAGCAGTTCTTC	CASSLRQNPEQFF
TRBV18	NA	TRBJ2-6	NA	TGTGCCAGCTCACCCCAGAGTGTAAGCTCTGGGGCCAACGTCCTGACTTTC	CASSPQSVSSGANVLTF
TRBV4-2	TRBD1	TRBJ1-6	NA	TGTGCCAGCAGCTACGACGCTAGGGGGACAGGTGATTCACCCCTCCACTTT	CASSYDARGTGDSPLHF
TRBV28	NA	TRBJ1-4	NA	TGTGCCATCCTGGGACATGACGAAAAACTGTTTTTT	CAILGHDEKLFF
TRBV9	NA	TRBJ2-3	NA	TGTGCCAGCAGCGTAGCTTTGGGGCCAGATACGCAGTATTTT	CASSVALGPDTQYF
TRBV18	TRBD1	TRBJ2-5	NA	TGTGCCAGCTCCCTACAACAGGGGGCCGAGACCCAGTACTTC	CASSLQQGAETQYF
TRBV7-2	TRBD2	TRBJ2-7	NA	TGTGCCAGCAGCCCGATTTGGCGGGGGGGTAACGAGCAGTACTTC	CASSPIWRGGNEQYF
TRBV19	TRBD1	TRBJ1-4	NA	TGTGCCAGTAGTCATCTGGCAGGGGGCGATGAAAAACTGTTTTTT	CASSHLAGGDEKLFF
TRBV3-1/TRBV3-2	TRBD2	TRBJ2-5	NA	TGTGCCAGCAGCCAAGATCACATAGCGGGAGAAGAGACCCAGTACTTC	CASSQDHIAGEETQYF
TRBV6-5	NA	TRBJ1-1	NA	TGTGCCAGCAGCCCCGTAGGGGGGCGCACTGAAGCTTTCTTT	CASSPVGGRTEAFF
TRBV15	NA	TRBJ1-2	NA	TGTGCCACCAGCTTCCGAGAGGGGGGTGGCTACACCTTC	CATSFREGGGYTF
TRBV19	NA	TRBJ1-2	NA	TGTGCCAGTAAAACCATCAGGGGCCCAGGTACGGACTATGGCTACACCTTC	CASKTIRGPGTDYGYTF
TRBV6-2/TRBV6-3	NA	TRBJ1-1	NA	TGTGCCAGCACCCCCCCGGGACCAGGCACTGAAGCTTTCTTT	CASTPPGPGTEAFF
TRBV5-4	NA	TRBJ1-1	NA	TGTGCCAGCAGCTTGGCCCGTAGAGGGAGCACTGAAGCTTTCTTT	CASSLARRGSTEAFF
TRBV11-2	NA	TRBJ1-2	NA	TGTGCCAGCAGCCCCCCCACAGGGTTGGGCTACACCTTC	CASSPPTGLGYTF